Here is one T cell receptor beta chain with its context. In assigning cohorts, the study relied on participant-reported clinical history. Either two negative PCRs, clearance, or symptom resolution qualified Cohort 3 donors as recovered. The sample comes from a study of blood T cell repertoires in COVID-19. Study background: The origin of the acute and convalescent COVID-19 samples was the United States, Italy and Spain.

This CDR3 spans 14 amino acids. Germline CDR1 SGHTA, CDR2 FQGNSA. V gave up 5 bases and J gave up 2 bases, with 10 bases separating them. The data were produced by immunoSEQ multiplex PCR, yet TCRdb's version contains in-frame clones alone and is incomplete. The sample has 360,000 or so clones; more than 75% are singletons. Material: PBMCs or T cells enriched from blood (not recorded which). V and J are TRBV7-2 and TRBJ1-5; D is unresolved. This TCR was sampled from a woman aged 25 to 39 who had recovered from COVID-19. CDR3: CASSPSRGNQPQHF. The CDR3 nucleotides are TGTGCCAGCAGCCCCAGCCGGGGCAATCAGCCCCAGCATTTT. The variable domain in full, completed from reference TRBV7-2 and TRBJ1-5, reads GAGVSQSPSNKVTEKGKDVELRCDPISGHTALYWYRQSLGQGLEFLIYFQGNSAPDKSGLPSDRFSAERTGGSVSTLTIQRTQQEDSAVYLCASSPSRGNQPQHFGDGTRLSIL.